This T cell receptor (beta chain) was sequenced during a study of blood T cell repertoires in COVID-19 (dated by TCRdb to 2018 to 2021). Broadly, across the study: Samples covering the acute and convalescent phases of COVID-19 were provided by collaborators in the United States, Italy and Spain. The material from the prospective study consisted of cDNA or gDNA derived from T cells, B-cell-depleted T cells, or PBMCs. The repertoires were released in a freely available public database meant as a resource for research on the immune response to SARS-CoV-2. The samples were drawn from two sources: the first 160 participants of the ongoing ImmuneRACE study, and about 1,300 subjects contributed by 6 global collaborators. Where available, HLA class I and class II types were taken from metadata supplied by the sample provider and were not determined by assay-based typing. Sample metadata almost always included a de-identified subject ID, COVID-19 status, age in years and sex. Subjects who had been exposed to COVID-19, were actively infected with it, or had recovered from it provided the deeply sampled blood TCRbeta repertoires that made up the dataset. Study-wide conclusions, independent of this receptor: How much clinical and demographic metadata was included differed by source and by participant, and the metadata was provided uncurated.

Whole blood was collected in K2EDTA tubes by collaborating institutions according to the institutions' own protocols. Collaborator samples were shipped for TCRbeta analysis as frozen whole blood, isolated PBMCs, or DNA extracted from either sample type. V loses 0 bases of germline sequence and J loses 4 bases, and the interval between the two ends is 10 bases. Spanning cysteine to phenylalanine, the CDR3 consists of 14 amino acids. The read is trimmed to its CDR3 DNA, 42 bases read in frame from base 1. CDR1 SGHRS and CDR2 YFSETQ were looked up in the germline V gene. TCRbeta CDR3 regions were amplified from genomic DNA by means of the immunoSEQ Assay, a bias-controlled multiplex PCR. The source study handled its data this way. The number of nucleated cells in each sample was estimated from the amplification of reference gene primers within the assay. Sequence reads were collapsed and filtered to measure the absolute abundance of every unique TCRbeta CDR3 rearrangement. Productive Simpson clonality was computed per sample as the square root of Simpson's diversity index over productive rearrangements. TCRdb obtained this table from immuneACCESS and retained in-frame rearrangements with V and J assigned. These tables miss some clones; where compared with another copy, unresolved V genes account for less than half of the shortfall, and the remainder is unexplained. That table supplies the V and J calls and clone size; D and trimming were determined from the DNA. Present in this sample are about 60,000 clones, roughly nine tenths of which were seen just once. 10% of the sample is in the top ten clones.

This clone appeared a few times. What this receptor recognizes is not known. The input lacks base qualities; no much larger clone sits a single base away. The sequencing input was peripheral blood. The chain was built from TRBV5-1 and TRBJ1-2; the D gene is possibly TRBD1, with 6 bases matching. The TCR comes from a human donor with acute or convalescent COVID-19. The donor label of this sample is uncertain. DNA sequence: TGCGCCAGCAGCTTGGATGGGGGGGCCTATGGCTACACCTTC. This sequence encodes CASSLDGGAYGYTF.